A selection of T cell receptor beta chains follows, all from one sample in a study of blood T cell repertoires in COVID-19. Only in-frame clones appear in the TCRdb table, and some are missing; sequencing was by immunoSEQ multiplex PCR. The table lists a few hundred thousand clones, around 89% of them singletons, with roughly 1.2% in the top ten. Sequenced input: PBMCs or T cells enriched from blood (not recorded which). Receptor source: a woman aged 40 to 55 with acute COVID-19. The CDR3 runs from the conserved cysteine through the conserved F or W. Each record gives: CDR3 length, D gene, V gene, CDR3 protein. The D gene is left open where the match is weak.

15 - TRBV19 CASSIAPPTGEKLFF
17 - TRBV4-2 CASSPQGEGLAKNIQYF
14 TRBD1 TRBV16 CASSQRGQSEGYTF
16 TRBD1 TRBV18 CASSPPAGGGSGKLFF
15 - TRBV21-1 CASTLLKQGIGGYTF
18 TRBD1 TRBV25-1 CASTQGTGGVGGNEKLFF
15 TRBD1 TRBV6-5 CASPGRDRGHRKAFF
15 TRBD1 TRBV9 CASSVGTGGGYGYTF
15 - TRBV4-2 CASSQELASYSPLHF
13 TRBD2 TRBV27 CASSWAGVVEQFF
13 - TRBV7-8 CASSDTGPDTQYF
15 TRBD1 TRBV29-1 CSVGRLGQAENGYTF
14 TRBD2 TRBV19 CASSTREGAETQYF
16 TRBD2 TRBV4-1 CASSQGTSEPYNEQFF
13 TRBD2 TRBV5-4 CATGLAGGDEQFF
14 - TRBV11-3 CASSFPLGDTEAFF
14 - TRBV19 CASSIVAADNEQFF
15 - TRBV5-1 CASSSQGGSYNEQFF
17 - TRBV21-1 CASSTGTGLEEANEQFF
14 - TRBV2 CASTLQGGLEKLFF
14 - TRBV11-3 CASSSEGDFRGYTF
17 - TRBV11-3 CASSLSGVTPSTDTQYF
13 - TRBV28 CASLLEGVNEQFF
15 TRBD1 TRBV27 CASSPGQGGYNEQFF
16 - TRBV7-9 CASSSWGSRSYNEQFF
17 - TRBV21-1 CASSKVAGGDHTGELFF
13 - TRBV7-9 CASSLARVVGYTF
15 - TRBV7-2 CASSLDYEDYYGYTF
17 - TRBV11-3 CASSLRGAGSSYNEQFF
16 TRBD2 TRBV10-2 CASSNRDYAYQETQYF
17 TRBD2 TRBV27 CASSLGGTSGTYNEQFF
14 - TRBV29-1 CSVVRATSGETQYF
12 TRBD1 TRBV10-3 CATGTVTYEQYF
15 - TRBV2 CASSGTVRLVEKLFF
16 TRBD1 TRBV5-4 CASSGNRGLYADTQYF
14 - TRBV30 CAWSGQLMNTEAFF
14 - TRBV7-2 CASSLEAGNTEAFF
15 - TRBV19 CASSIADRGGEKLFF
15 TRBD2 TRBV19 CASSRGTSGYNEQFF
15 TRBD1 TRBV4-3 CASSPDDRVDYGYTF
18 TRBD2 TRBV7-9 CASSLGTSFFGSQETQYF
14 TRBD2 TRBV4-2 CASSQLTGGDEQFF
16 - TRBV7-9 CASSQLTGLSNQPQHF